This T cell receptor (beta chain) emerged from a study of early T cells in non-severe SARS-CoV-2 infection. Study information: Sequencing was performed on bulk RNA from unsorted whole blood, leaving chains unpaired. Overall study findings and caveats: Using VDJdb, the matching emphasized anti-spike CD8 responses while missing private and CD4 specificities.

CDR1 is SGHTA and CDR2 is FQGTGA in the germline V gene. Trimming pared 6 bases from V and 3 bases from J, leaving 20 bases between. This CDR3 spans 16 amino acids. Researchers tagged individual cDNA molecules with unique molecular identifiers. TCRdb reprocessed the 5' RACE reads via MiXCR and lists one record per CDR3 protein. This table has about 44,000 distinct CDR3 sequences, around a quarter appearing once. To note about this clonotype: The antigen is not known.

This sequence originates from an adult who was a healthcare worker with PCR-confirmed SARS-CoV-2 infection or an uninfected control (not recorded which). Sequences were derived from whole blood, sampled at baseline. The chain has TRBV7-3 and TRBJ1-1; unclear D gene. Written as DNA, the CDR3 is TGTGCCAGCAGTCTTATCCCCGTTGGGATACACACTGAAGCTTTCTTT. Protein product: CASSLIPVGIHTEAFF.